This T cell receptor beta chain stems from a study of T cell responses to AZD1222 COVID-19 vaccine. The study, taken as a whole, reports: Recipients of two AZD1222 doses showed rising Spike-specific TCR breadth and depth. Repertoire samples came only from after the peak T cell response. AZD1222 recipients seropositive at baseline numbered only 5 or 6.

TCRdb's copy holds only in-frame clones and misses some; the assay was immunoSEQ multiplex PCR. The sample has roughly 150,000 clones; around 87% are singletons. About this clone: As yet, its antigen is unknown.

The CDR3 sequence is 11 residues long. Germline loops: CDR1 MDHEN, CDR2 SYDVKM. The ends lost 10 bases at V and 6 bases at J; junction bases unmatched: 4. V usage is TRBV28 and J usage is TRBJ1-1; 8 nucleotides agree with TRBD1. This clonotype originated in an adult who received the AZD1222 COVID-19 vaccine. Sequencing was performed on peripheral blood, taken 28 days after the second AZD1222 dose. The CDR3 region is CATRGLPEAFF. In nucleotides, the CDR3 is TGTGCCACCAGGGGGCTACCTGAAGCTTTCTTT.